One and the same sample provided the 4 T cell receptor beta chains below, sequenced in a study of OX40 agonist ivuxolimab in advanced cancers. Only in-frame clones appear in the TCRdb table, and some are missing; sequencing was by immunoSEQ multiplex PCR. The table has about 71,000 clones, about 93% seen once; the top ten hold 15% to 19%. Sequenced material: CD4+ or CD8+ T cells sorted from blood, taken in a trial of the OX40 agonist ivuxolimab. The receptors were gathered from an adult with an advanced solid tumor such as melanoma, head and neck, liver or kidney cancer.

V and J are TRBV4-1 and TRBJ2-7, with 10 bases aligning to TRBD1. Germline assignment: CDR1 MGHRA and CDR2 YSYEKL. V gave up 2 bases and J gave up 5 bases; unmatched junction bases: 3. The CDR3 loop spans 14 amino acids. The CDR3 here is CASSQLGTGDEQYF. CDR3 DNA sequence: TGCGCCAGCAGCCAATTAGGGACAGGGGACGAGCAGTACTTC.

This sequence joins TRBV28 and TRBJ1-1; 7 nucleotides match TRBD1. With V trimmed by 4 bases and J by 4 bases, 3 bases remained unmatched. The CDR3 covers 13 residues. Germline CDR1 and CDR2: MDHEN and SYDVKM. The CDR3 loop is CASSWTGLTEAFF. The CDR3 coding sequence is TGTGCCAGCAGTTGGACAGGACTCACTGAAGCTTTCTTT. The whole variable domain, remainder taken from reference TRBV28 and TRBJ1-1, is DVKVTQSSRYLVKRTGEKVFLECVQDMDHENMFWYRQDPGLGLRLIYFSYDVKMKEKGDIPEGYSVSREKKERFSLILESASTNQTSMYLCASSWTGLTEAFFGQGTRLTVV.

The chain links TRBV7-3 to TRBJ2-3, with D perhaps TRBD1 or TRBD2 (5 bases each). The V and J ends lost 5 bases and 4 bases respectively, with 16 bases between them. This CDR3 contains 15 residues. Germline CDR1 SGHTA, CDR2 FQGTGA. The CDR3 nucleotides read TGTGCCAGCAGCCCCGGGACGGCGGGCGCAGATACGCAGTATTTT. Amino acids: CASSPGTAGADTQYF.

This chain joins TRBV27 and TRBJ1-1; D remains unclear. CDR1 MNHEY and CDR2 SMNVEV come from the germline V gene (reference sequence). This CDR3 comprises 15 residues. The V end was cut by 4 bases, the J end by 5 bases, with 17 bases between. Written as DNA, the CDR3 is TGTGCCAGCAGTTCGTGGACGCGGACGGGGACTGAAGCTTTCTTT. Translated, it gives CASSSWTRTGTEAFF.